This T cell receptor (beta chain) was documented in a study of blood T cell repertoires in COVID-19. The overall study: Both acute and convalescent COVID-19 samples were obtained from the United States, Italy and Spain. T cells, B-cell-depleted T cells, or PBMCs supplied cDNA or gDNA.

The CDR3 covers 13 residues. The J segment lost 7 bases and the V segment lost 7 bases, leaving 8 bases of the junction unmatched. In the study's own analysis: Researchers report that nucleated cell counts were estimated from reference gene primer amplification. This table comes from immunoSEQ multiplex PCR, and its TCRdb copy is limited to in-frame clones, with some not included. For V, J and clone size, that table is used; D and trimming come from the DNA. Of roughly 40,000 clones in the sample, roughly nine tenths were seen once. Sequencing used peripheral blood. The sequence derives from a man aged 50 or older with active COVID-19. This chain links TRBV12-3 or TRBV12-4 with TRBJ2-5; 8 bases line up with TRBD2. As DNA, the CDR3 is TGTGCCAGCACCACGGGGGGGAGAGGGACCCAGTACTTC. Translating gives CASTTGGRGTQYF.